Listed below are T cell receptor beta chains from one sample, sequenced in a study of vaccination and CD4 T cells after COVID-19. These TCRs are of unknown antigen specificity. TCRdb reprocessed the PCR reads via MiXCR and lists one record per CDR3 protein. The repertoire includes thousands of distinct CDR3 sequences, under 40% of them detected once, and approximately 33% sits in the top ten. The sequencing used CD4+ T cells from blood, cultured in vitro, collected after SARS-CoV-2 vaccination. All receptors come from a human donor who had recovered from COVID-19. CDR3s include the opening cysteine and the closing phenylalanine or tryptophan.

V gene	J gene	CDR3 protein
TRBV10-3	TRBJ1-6	CAISEGQGFGSPLHF
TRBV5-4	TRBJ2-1	CASSPGTTNEQFF
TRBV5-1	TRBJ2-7	CASSGGLAGGYEQYF
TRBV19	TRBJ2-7	CASSIRDGTYEQYF
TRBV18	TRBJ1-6	CASSPGTGYNSPLHF
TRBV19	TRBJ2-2	CASKGSGRWDTGELFF
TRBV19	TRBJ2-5	CASSATGEQGTQYF
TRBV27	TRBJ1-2	CASSLGPDYGYTF
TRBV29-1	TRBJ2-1	CSVEVGGTWHNEQFF
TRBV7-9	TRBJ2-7	CASSRDEGTASYEQYF
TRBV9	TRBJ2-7	CASSVGAGVLYEQYF